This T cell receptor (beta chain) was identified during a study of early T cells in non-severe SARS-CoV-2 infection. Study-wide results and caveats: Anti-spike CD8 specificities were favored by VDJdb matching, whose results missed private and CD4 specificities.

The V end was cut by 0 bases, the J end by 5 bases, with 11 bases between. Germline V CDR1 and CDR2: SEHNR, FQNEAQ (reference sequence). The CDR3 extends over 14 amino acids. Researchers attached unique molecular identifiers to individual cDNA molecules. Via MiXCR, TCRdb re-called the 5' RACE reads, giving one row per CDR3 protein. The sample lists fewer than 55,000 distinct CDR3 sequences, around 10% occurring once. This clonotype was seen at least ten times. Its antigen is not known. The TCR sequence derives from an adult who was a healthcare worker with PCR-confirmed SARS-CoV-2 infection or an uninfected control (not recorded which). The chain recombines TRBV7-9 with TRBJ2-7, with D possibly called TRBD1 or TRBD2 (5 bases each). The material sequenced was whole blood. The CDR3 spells CASSLALGTNEQYF. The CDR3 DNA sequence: TGTGCCAGCAGCTTAGCGCTAGGGACCAACGAGCAGTACTTC. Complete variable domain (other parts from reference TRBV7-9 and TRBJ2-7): DTGVSQNPRHKITKRGQNVTFRCDPISEHNRLYWYRQTLGQGPEFLTYFQNEAQLEKSRLLSDRFSAERPKGSFSTLEIQRTEQGDSAMYLCASSLALGTNEQYFGPGTRLTVT.